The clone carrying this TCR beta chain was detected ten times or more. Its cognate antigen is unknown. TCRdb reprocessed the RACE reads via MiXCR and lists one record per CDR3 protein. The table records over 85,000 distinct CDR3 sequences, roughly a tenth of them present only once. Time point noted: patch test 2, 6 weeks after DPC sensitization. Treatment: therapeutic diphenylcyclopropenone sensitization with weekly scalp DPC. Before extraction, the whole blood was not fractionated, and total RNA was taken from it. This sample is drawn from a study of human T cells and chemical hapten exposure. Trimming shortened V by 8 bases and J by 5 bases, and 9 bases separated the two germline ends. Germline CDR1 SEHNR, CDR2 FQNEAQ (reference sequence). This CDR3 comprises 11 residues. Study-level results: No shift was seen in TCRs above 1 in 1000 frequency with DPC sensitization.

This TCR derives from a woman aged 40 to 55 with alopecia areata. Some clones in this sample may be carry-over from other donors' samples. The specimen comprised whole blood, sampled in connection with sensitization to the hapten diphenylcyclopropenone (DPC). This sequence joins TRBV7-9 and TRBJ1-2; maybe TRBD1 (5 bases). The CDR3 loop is CASGGVYGYTF. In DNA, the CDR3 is TGTGCCAGCGGGGGGGTTTATGGCTACACCTTC. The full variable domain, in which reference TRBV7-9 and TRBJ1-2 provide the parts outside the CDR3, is DTGVSQNPRHKITKRGQNVTFRCDPISEHNRLYWYRQTLGQGPEFLTYFQNEAQLEKSRLLSDRFSAERPKGSFSTLEIQRTEQGDSAMYLCASGGVYGYTFGSGTRLTVV.